The clone carrying this T cell receptor (beta chain) was picked up one time. Its antigen is currently unknown. The CDR3 runs 13 residues. Germline-derived CDR1 and CDR2 are WNHNN and SYGVQD (reference sequence). Trimming left V 4 bases short and J 2 bases short, with 7 bases between. The sample belongs to a study of graft-versus-host responses after intestinal transplantation. Study information: Multivisceral, liver-intestinal, or isolated intestinal grafts went to recipients. Tacrolimus and steroids were given for about 3 years to all recipients after anti-thymocyte globulin induction. Study-wide points: GvH clone levels peaked in circulation, and this peak was associated with early post-transplant HvG declines. Investigators detected GvH clones in recipient marrow, with some emerging earlier in ileum or blood.

TCRdb's table, derived via immunoSEQ multiplex PCR, lists solely in-frame clones and lacks some. The table has roughly 100,000 clones, 80% to 95% seen once; the top ten hold roughly 1%. The TCR sequence derives from a human donor who received an intestinal transplant. The chain combines TRBV10-1 with TRBJ2-3; possibly TRBD2 for D (6 bases). The material was unstimulated CD8+ T cells sorted from spleen or lymph node cells, obtained before intestinal transplant. The CDR3 DNA reads as TGCGCCAGCAGTGGGACTACCACAGATACGCAGTATTTT. It is translated as CASSGTTTDTQYF.